Below are 22 T cell receptor beta chains sequenced from a single sample in a study of cytomegalovirus exposure and HLA in healthy donors. This PCR relied on a set of 60 Vbeta primers and 13 Jbeta primers. Clones were read by immunoSEQ multiplex PCR, and TCRdb kept only the in-frame ones, dropping some. Here the sample spans about 140,000 clones, approximately 80% being singletons. Sequencing was carried out using PBMCs. The receptors come from a man between 40 and 49 years old in good health and CMV-seronegative.

J is TRBJ2-5 and V is TRBV4-2, with 7 bases lining up with TRBD2. The DNA end is more similar to TRBJ2-7, so the J call may be wrong. The CDR3 contains 15 residues. The V gene's germline CDR1 is LGHNA and CDR2 YNFKEQ. This chain's CDR3 is CASSQVLAGSYEQYF. In DNA, the CDR3 is TGTGCCAGCAGCCAAGTCTTAGCGGGCTCCTACGAGCAGTACTTC.

This clone showed up just a few times. The chain joins TRBV4-2 to TRBJ2-2; TRBD2 agrees at 7 bases. This CDR3 spans 17 amino acids. Germline CDR1 and CDR2: LGHNA and YNFKEQ. V lost 0 bases, J lost 5 bases, and 9 bases stayed unmatched. The DNA of the CDR3 is TGTGCCAGCAGCCAAGATAATACGGGGGGTTTGACCGGGGAGCTGTTTTTT. Translation: CASSQDNTGGLTGELFF.

The chain uses TRBV9 and TRBJ2-7; possibly TRBD2 for D (6 bases). CDR3 length equals 16 residues. V was shortened by 0 bases and J by 2 bases, with 15 bases between the two germline ends. The germline V gene encodes CDR1 SGDLS and CDR2 YYNGEE. DNA of the CDR3: TGTGCCAGCAGCGTAGAATCCGGGACGGGAGCCTACGAGCAGTACTTC. It codes for CASSVESGTGAYEQYF. Drawing the rest from reference TRBV9 and TRBJ2-7, the complete variable domain is DSGVTQTPKHLITATGQRVTLRCSPRSGDLSVYWYQQSLDQGLQFLIQYYNGEERAKGNILERFSAQQFPDLHSELNLSSLELGDSALYFCASSVESGTGAYEQYFGPGTRLTVT.

This sequence joins TRBV20-1 and TRBJ2-3; D is perhaps TRBD1 (6 bases). The V and J ends lost 2 bases and 6 bases respectively, with 6 bases between them. This CDR3 has 11 amino acids. Germline V lookup: CDR1 DFQATT, CDR2 SNEGSKA (reference sequence). The CDR3 DNA reads TGCAGTGCTAGAAGGGGGGATACGCAGTATTTT. Its protein product is CSARRGDTQYF.

V and J are TRBV13 and TRBJ1-4; TRBD1 aligns across 7 bases. This CDR3 is built from 15 residues. Germline V gene sequence: CDR1 PRHDT, CDR2 FYEKMQ (reference sequence). Losses at the gene ends were 5 bases for V and 8 bases for J; bases not matched to a gene: 11. As DNA, the CDR3 is TGTGCCAGCAGCAAAACAAGGGGGCGAGGGGAAAAACTGTTTTTT. It is translated as CASSKTRGRGEKLFF. Together with reference TRBV13 and TRBJ1-4, the CDR3 gives the full variable domain: AAGVIQSPRHLIKEKRETATLKCYPIPRHDTVYWYQQGPGQDPQFLISFYEKMQSDKGSIPDRFSAQQFSDYHSELNMSSLELGDSALYFCASSKTRGRGEKLFFGSGTQLSVL.

The gene calls are TRBV6-1 and TRBJ2-5; D perhaps matches TRBD2 (6 bases). CDR1 and CDR2 (germline): MNHNS, SASEGT. CDR3 length: 14 amino acids. V was cut by 8 bases and J by 2 bases, with 15 bases left in between. This chain's CDR3 is CASARETVQETQYF. The CDR3 DNA sequence: TGTGCCAGCGCTCGGGAGACAGTACAAGAGACCCAGTACTTC.

The V and J genes are TRBV4-1 and TRBJ2-5, with D tentatively TRBD1 (6 bases). The CDR3 length is 17 residues. V was trimmed by 2 bases and J by 2 bases, leaving 18 bases between them. The germline V gene encodes CDR1 MGHRA and CDR2 YSYEKL. The chain's CDR3 is CASSQPHVRGQQETQYF. For the CDR3, the DNA is TGCGCCAGCAGCCAACCTCACGTCCGAGGACAGCAAGAGACCCAGTACTTC.

The chain employs TRBV11-2 and TRBJ2-1; the match to TRBD2 covers 9 bases. CDR1 and CDR2 from the germline V gene are SGHAT and FQNNGV. Unmatched junction bases numbered 7, after V lost 7 bases and J lost 0 bases. The CDR3 totals 16 residues. The CDR3 sequence is CASKESGGPSYNEQFF. The DNA of the CDR3 is TGTGCCAGCAAGGAAAGCGGGGGGCCCTCCTACAATGAGCAGTTCTTC.

This clone turned up a few times. V gene TRBV2 combines with J gene TRBJ1-1; 10 bases fit TRBD1. Trimming cost V 6 bases and J 1 base; bases outside gene matches: 8. CDR3 size: 16 residues. In germline, CDR1 is SNHLY, CDR2 FYNNEI. Here the CDR3 DNA reads TGTGCCAGCAGCGCAGGGACAGGGGAAAGGAACACTGAAGCTTTCTTT. It specifies CASSAGTGERNTEAFF.

The chain links TRBV28 to TRBJ1-3; D uncertain. The CDR3 has 14 residues. Trimming pared 6 bases from V and 2 bases from J, leaving 11 bases between. CDR1 and CDR2 from the germline V gene are MDHEN and SYDVKM. CDR3 sequence: CASSQRGPGNTIYF. CDR3 nucleotide sequence: TGTGCCAGCAGCCAACGGGGTCCTGGAAACACCATATATTTT.

The chain combines TRBV28 with TRBJ2-7; D possibly corresponds to TRBD1 (6 bases). Germline loops: CDR1 MDHEN, CDR2 SYDVKM. CDR3 length equals 16 residues. V lost 3 bases and J lost 3, with 18 bases in between. This chain's CDR3 is CASSLGQGNDNYEQYF. The CDR3 DNA follows: TGTGCCAGCAGTTTGGGTCAGGGGAATGACAACTACGAGCAGTACTTC.

In nucleotides, the CDR3 is TGTGCCAGCAGCTTTACAGGGGGGGAAGAGACCCAGTACTTC. This codes for CASSFTGGEETQYF. This sequence joins TRBV5-4 and TRBJ2-5; perhaps TRBD1 as D (8 bases). The germline CDR1 and CDR2 sequences are SGHNT and YYREEE (reference sequence). V was trimmed by 2 bases and J by 3 bases, leaving 11 bases between them. The CDR3 extends over 14 amino acids.

The chain is built from TRBV6-5 and TRBJ2-3; 9 nucleotides match TRBD2. This CDR3 is 14 amino acids long. The trim removed 4 bases at V and 4 bases at J, leaving 3 bases unmatched. CDR1 is MNHEY and CDR2 is SVGAGI in the germline V gene. CDR3 DNA sequence: TGTGCCAGCAGTTTTAGCGGGAGCGCAGATACGCAGTATTTT. Translating it yields CASSFSGSADTQYF.

The chain is built from TRBV19 and TRBJ1-2; D might be TRBD1 (5 bases). This CDR3 has 13 amino acids. Germline V gene data show CDR1 as LNHDA and CDR2 as SQIVND (reference sequence). V dropped 5 bases and J dropped 5 bases, with 12 bases sitting between them. The CDR3 coding sequence is TGTGCCAGTAGTGACAGCTCCCGATATGGCTACACCTTC. It encodes CASSDSSRYGYTF.

This clone was seen more than once but under ten times. The rearrangement uses TRBV5-1 and TRBJ2-3; unclear D gene. Germline CDR1 and CDR2: SGHRS and YFSETQ. V was trimmed by 0 bases and J by 1 base, leaving 9 bases between them. The CDR3 totals 15 residues. CDR3: CASSLAAAGTDTQYF. The CDR3 DNA follows: TGCGCCAGCAGCTTGGCGGCCGCGGGCACAGATACGCAGTATTTT.

This chain joins TRBV7-6 and TRBJ2-5; TRBD2 agrees at 9 bases. The J call may be mistaken, given a closer DNA end match to TRBJ2-7. Germline V gene data show CDR1 as SGHVS and CDR2 as FNYEAQ. The CDR3 is 16 residues long. The CDR3 DNA is TGTGCCAGCAGCGAGCTAGCGGGACCAGTGGTCCACGAGCAGTACTTC. Residues: CASSELAGPVVHEQYF.

This chain uses TRBV10-1 with TRBJ2-7, with 7 bases lining up with TRBD1. Germline V lookup: CDR1 WNHNN, CDR2 SYGVQD (reference sequence). The V segment lost 6 bases and the J segment 4 bases; nucleotides outside the gene matches: 9. The CDR3 length is 14 residues. DNA of the CDR3: TGCGCCAGCAGGAACAGGGGAGTGGGATACGAGCAGTACTTC. Translating it yields CASRNRGVGYEQYF.

In DNA form, the CDR3 reads TGTGCCAGCTCACCTGGGGACCGGGGGGACGAGACCCAGTACTTC. It codes for CASSPGDRGDETQYF. This chain links TRBV18 with TRBJ2-5; 7 bases line up with TRBD2. V gave up 3 bases and J gave up 5 bases; unmatched junction bases: 9. This CDR3 region has 15 residues. Germline V gives CDR1 KGHSH, CDR2 LQKENI.

Details on this clone: One end of the junction varies from germline; a read error may be responsible. The gene calls are TRBV7-9 and TRBJ2-6; the D gene is possibly TRBD1 (5 bases). Looked up from germline, CDR1 is SEHNR and CDR2 is FQNEAQ (reference sequence). This CDR3 is 14 amino acids long. The DNA of the CDR3 is TGTGCCAGCAGCTTACAACGTGGGGCCAACGGCCTGACTTTC. This sequence encodes CASSLQRGANGLTF.

The chain joins TRBV9 to TRBJ2-7; the match to TRBD2 covers 7 bases. The CDR3 runs to 16 residues. Germline lookup yields CDR1 SGDLS and CDR2 YYNGEE. The V segment lost 2 bases and the J segment 0 bases; nucleotides outside the gene matches: 8. In nucleotides, the CDR3 is TGTGCCAGCAGCGTTGGGGGAGCGGGGACCTCCTACGAGCAGTACTTC. Protein product: CASSVGGAGTSYEQYF.

V usage is TRBV5-5 and J usage is TRBJ2-2; 7 nucleotides align to TRBD2. Germline V gene lookup returns CDR1 SGHKS and CDR2 YYEKEE (reference sequence). The CDR3 consists of 15 residues. V shed 1 base, J shed 6 bases, and the junction held 6 bases outside the gene matches. CDR3: CASSLSSGVSGELFF. The CDR3 nucleotides read TGTGCCAGCAGCTTGTCAAGCGGGGTGTCCGGGGAGCTGTTTTTT. The full variable domain, rest sourced from reference TRBV5-5 and TRBJ2-2, is DAGVTQSPTHLIKTRGQQVTLRCSPISGHKSVSWYQQVLGQGPQFIFQYYEKEERGRGNFPDRFSARQFPNYSSELNVNALLLGDSALYLCASSLSSGVSGELFFGEGSRLTVL.

The gene calls are TRBV15 and TRBJ1-1; the D is unclear. Germline V gives CDR1 LNHNV, CDR2 YYDKDF (reference sequence). The CDR3 sequence is 14 residues long. V shed 0 bases and J shed 5 bases, with 10 bases lying between them. CDR3 region: CATSRDYTGTEAFF. CDR3 nucleotide sequence: TGTGCCACCAGCAGAGATTATACCGGGACTGAAGCTTTCTTT. Complete variable domain (other parts from reference TRBV15 and TRBJ1-1): DAMVIQNPRYQVTQFGKPVTLSCSQTLNHNVMYWYQQKSSQAPKLLFHYYDKDFNNEADTPDNFQSRRPNTSFCFLDIRSPGLGDTAMYLCATSRDYTGTEAFFGQGTRLTVV.